These 5 T cell receptor beta chains originate from one sample sequenced in a study of shared clonotypes between healthy human individuals. Data came from immunoSEQ multiplex PCR; TCRdb stores just in-frame clones and leaves some out. This table holds a few million clones, more than 90% found once. Sequenced: naive CD4+ T cells sorted from blood. As for subset: CD45RA+ positively selected. The origin of the receptors is a man between 18 and 35 years old in good health.

The rearrangement uses TRBV5-1 and TRBJ1-2; TRBD1 might be the D (6 bases). V shed 6 bases and J shed 2 bases, with 11 bases lying between them. This CDR3 is 13 amino acids long. CDR1 and CDR2 (germline): SGHRS, YFSETQ. In DNA, the CDR3 is TGCGCCAGCACCGAAACAGGGAACTATGGCTACACCTTC. It translates to CASTETGNYGYTF.

This clone was recorded once. This chain uses TRBV7-2 with TRBJ2-5; D perhaps matches TRBD1 (7 bases). V was clipped by 5 bases and J by 3 bases, with 16 bases between them. The CDR3 has 15 amino acids. Germline CDR1 SGHTA, CDR2 FQGNSA. The chain's CDR3 is CASSRVRGTEETQYF. CDR3 DNA sequence: TGTGCCAGCAGCCGGGTACGCGGGACAGAAGAGACCCAGTACTTC.

The chain recombines TRBV14 with TRBJ1-1; D not certain. Germline lookup yields CDR1 SGHDN and CDR2 FVKESK. Deletions cut 5 bases from V and 3 bases from J, with 7 bases between. CDR3 length: 12 amino acids. The CDR3 DNA sequence: TGTGCCAGCAGCGTCTCGTACACTGAAGCTTTCTTT. Its protein product is CASSVSYTEAFF.

This sequence joins TRBV6-1 and TRBJ1-5; no clear D gene. This CDR3 is 14 amino acids long. Trimming took off 6 bases at V and 1 base at J, with 10 bases between the two ends. Germline V CDR1 and CDR2: MNHNS, SASEGT. CDR3 loop: CASRGWVSNQPQHF. The DNA of the CDR3 is TGTGCCAGCAGGGGTTGGGTGAGCAATCAGCCCCAGCATTTT.

This rearrangement joins TRBV7-2 to TRBJ1-1, with D perhaps matching TRBD1 (5 bases). Deletions cut 5 bases from V and 4 bases from J, with 14 bases between. The germline gives CDR1 SGHTA, CDR2 FQGNSA. The CDR3 sequence is 14 residues long. The CDR3 loop reads CASSPGGLGTEAFF. CDR3 in DNA: TGTGCCAGCAGCCCGGGGGGGTTGGGCACTGAAGCTTTCTTT.